This T cell receptor (beta chain) is from a study of T-cell reconstitution after alpha-beta-depleted transplantation in children. Ten or more counts support this clonotype. The CDR3 is 12 residues long. Between the trimmed V and J ends, which lost 7 bases and 3 bases, there was a span of 10 bases. Germline CDR1 and CDR2: MDHEN and SYDVKM. The TCRbeta library incorporated unique molecular identifiers. TCRdb re-called the PCR reads through MiXCR, storing one row per CDR3 protein. The repertoire holds some 200,000 distinct CDR3 sequences, with about 8.8% as singletons. The input for sequencing was PBMCs from the stem cell graft donor, taken from the stem cell graft. The chain links TRBV28 to TRBJ2-7; D possibly corresponds to TRBD1 (6 bases). The TCR sequence derives from a human donor who donated a stem cell graft to a child with SCID. CDR3: CASKQGNYEQYF. Written as DNA, the CDR3 is TGTGCCAGCAAACAGGGAAACTACGAGCAGTACTTC. Looking up the rest from reference TRBV28 and TRBJ2-7 gives the full variable domain: DVKVTQSSRYLVKRTGEKVFLECVQDMDHENMFWYRQDPGLGLRLIYFSYDVKMKEKGDIPEGYSVSREKKERFSLILESASTNQTSMYLCASKQGNYEQYFGPGTRLTVT.